These 18 T cell receptor beta chains originate from one sample sequenced in a study of CD8 T cells in Susac syndrome. An input of roughly 0.45 to 1 ug of RNA was subjected to reverse transcription using random hexamers. MiXCR, run by TCRdb on the immunoSEQ multiplex PCR reads, gives a single entry per CDR3 protein. The sample yields roughly 300,000 distinct CDR3 sequences, approximately 81% seen once. Sequences were obtained from CD8+ T cells from PBMCs. All receptors derive from a human donor with multiple sclerosis.

V is TRBV12-5 and J is TRBJ2-1, with TRBD2 matching 7 bases. With V trimmed by 5 bases and J by 10 bases, 11 bases remained unmatched. This CDR3 region has 14 residues. CDR1 is LGHNT and CDR2 is FRNRAP in the germline V gene. CDR3 bases: TGTGCTAGTGGTCTCCCAACTAGCGATGGGGAGCAGTTCTTC. Translation: CASGLPTSDGEQFF.

The CDR3 sequence is CASSFIEEEKLFF. CDR3 sequence (DNA): TGTGCCAGCAGTTTCATCGAGGAGGAAAAACTGTTTTTT. The chain joins TRBV28 to TRBJ1-4; no clear D. The CDR3 is 13 amino acids. V lost 3 bases and J 8 bases, leaving 10 bases between the germline ends. Germline assignment: CDR1 MDHEN and CDR2 SYDVKM.

The V gene is TRBV27, the J gene TRBJ1-5; TRBD1 might be the D (5 bases). Looked up from germline, CDR1 is MNHEY and CDR2 is SMNVEV (reference sequence). The CDR3 covers 15 residues. V dropped 7 bases and J dropped 6 bases, with 19 bases sitting between them. CDR3 sequence: CASTLVGGEGQPQHF. DNA for the CDR3: TGTGCCAGCACCCTTGTTGGAGGGGAAGGTCAGCCCCAGCATTTT.

V usage is TRBV3-1 and J usage is TRBJ1-2; TRBD1 matches at 8 bases. Trimming removed 1 base from V and 8 bases from J; junction bases left unmatched: 0. This CDR3 is 12 amino acids long. Germline loops: CDR1 LGHDT, CDR2 YNNKEL (reference sequence). Here the CDR3 DNA reads TGTGCCAGCAGCCAAGGGACAGGGGGCTACACCTTC. It translates to CASSQGTGGYTF. The full variable domain, in which reference TRBV3-1 and TRBJ1-2 provide the parts outside the CDR3, is DTAVSQTPKYLVTQMGNDKSIKCEQNLGHDTMYWYKQDSKKFLKIMFSYNNKELIINETVPNRFSPKSPDKAHLNLHINSLELGDSAVYFCASSQGTGGYTFGSGTRLTVV.

The chain couples TRBV28 to TRBJ2-7; D may be TRBD1 (5 bases). V was trimmed by 10 bases and J by 0 bases, leaving 10 bases between them. Germline loops: CDR1 MDHEN, CDR2 SYDVKM. This CDR3 has 12 amino acids. CDR3 in amino acids: CATGHSSYEQYF. The CDR3 DNA is TGTGCCACCGGACATAGCTCCTACGAGCAGTACTTC.

The V gene is TRBV2, the J gene TRBJ2-2, with D possibly matching TRBD1 (7 bases). V gave up 6 bases and J gave up 8 bases, with 16 bases separating them. CDR1 is SNHLY and CDR2 is FYNNEI in the germline V gene. This CDR3 has 14 amino acids. The CDR3 region is CASRAGQKGGELFF. As DNA, the CDR3 is TGTGCCAGCAGGGCGGGACAGAAGGGAGGGGAGCTGTTTTTT.

V usage is TRBV3-1 and J usage is TRBJ1-4; D uncertain. The germline gives CDR1 LGHDT, CDR2 YNNKEL (reference sequence). V shed 3 bases and J shed 2 bases, with 1 base lying between them. There are 12 residues in the CDR3. DNA for the CDR3: TGTGCCAGCAGCCATACTAATGAAAAACTGTTTTTT. Its translation: CASSHTNEKLFF.

The rearrangement links TRBV7-9 to TRBJ2-2; D may be TRBD2 (5 bases). Germline V lookup: CDR1 SEHNR, CDR2 FQNEAQ (reference sequence). Trimming stripped 4 bases from V and 6 bases from J, with 9 bases between. The CDR3 runs 13 residues. The DNA of the CDR3 is TGTGCCAGCAGCTGGTCCGGGGCCGGGGAGCTGTTTTTT. Protein sequence: CASSWSGAGELFF.

This chain links TRBV7-9 with TRBJ2-1, with 7 bases that match TRBD2. Germline V lookup: CDR1 SEHNR, CDR2 FQNEAQ (reference sequence). This CDR3 is built from 17 residues. After removal of 5 bases from V and 0 bases from J, the junction contained 10 bases not matched to a gene. CDR3 nucleotide sequence: TGTGCCAGCAGCGGGACCCTGCGGGAGTCCTCCTACAATGAGCAGTTCTTC. Translation: CASSGTLRESSYNEQFF.

The V call is TRBV4-2, the J call TRBJ2-7; D gene ambiguous. V lost 3 bases to trimming and J lost 6 bases, with 6 bases between them. This CDR3 comprises 11 residues. Germline V CDR1 and CDR2: LGHNA, YNFKEQ. CDR3 in DNA: TGTGCCAGCAGCCAGGGTGCCGAGCAGTACTTC. Its translation is CASSQGAEQYF.

The rearrangement uses TRBV27 and TRBJ2-1; no clear D gene. Germline-derived CDR1 and CDR2 are MNHEY and SMNVEV (reference sequence). CDR3 length equals 14 residues. V lost 8 bases to trimming and J lost 4 bases, with 15 bases between them. CDR3 sequence reads: CASSQSFLYNEQFF. The DNA of the CDR3 is TGTGCCAGCTCCCAGTCCTTCCTTTACAATGAGCAGTTCTTC.

Worth noting for this clonotype: One end of the junction does not line up with germline, which may come from a read error. V gene TRBV20-1 combines with J gene TRBJ2-5; possibly TRBD1 for D (5 bases). Germline V gene data show CDR1 as DFQATT and CDR2 as SNEGSKA (reference sequence). The CDR3 totals 17 residues. CDR3 amino acids: CSARGDSSITLQETQYF. The CDR3 DNA sequence: TGCAGTGCGAGAGGAGACAGCTCTATAACTCTACAAGAGACCCAGTACTTC.

As regards this clonotype: Compared with germline, one end of the junction differs, possibly owing to a read error. The J gene is TRBJ1-1, the V gene TRBV27, with a weak D call TRBD1 (5 bases). This CDR3 region has 11 residues. The germline CDR1 and CDR2 sequences are MNHEY and SMNVEV (reference sequence). The CDR3 protein is CASWGRLSLIF. For the CDR3, the DNA is TGTGCCAGCTGGGGGAGGTTAAGCTTGATCTTT.

The V gene is TRBV27, the J gene TRBJ2-3; 7 positions agree with TRBD2. The CDR3 loop spans 17 amino acids. J lost 5 bases, V lost 5 bases, and 16 bases had no gene match. CDR1 is MNHEY, CDR2 SMNVEV, per germline (reference sequence). CDR3 in DNA: TGTGCCAGCAGTATCCAGACTAGCTCCTTTGGGGTAGATACGCAGTATTTT. Protein product: CASSIQTSSFGVDTQYF.

The V and J genes are TRBV20-1 and TRBJ2-7; TRBD2 is a possible D gene (5 bases). This CDR3 is 15 amino acids long. Germline-derived CDR1 and CDR2 are DFQATT and SNEGSKA (reference sequence). Trimming took 0 bases from V and 2 from J, leaving 14 bases between them. CDR3: CSARDRGNWAYEQYF. CDR3 nucleotide sequence: TGCAGTGCTAGAGATCGAGGGAATTGGGCCTACGAGCAGTACTTC.

The V call is TRBV28, the J call TRBJ2-7; 12 nucleotides agree with TRBD2. Germline assignment: CDR1 MDHEN and CDR2 SYDVKM. The V gene end was trimmed by 4 bases and the J gene end by 6 bases; junction bases not matched to a gene: 4. The CDR3 is 14 residues long. For the CDR3, the DNA is TGTGCCAGCAGTTCCGGGACTAGCGGGTGCGAGCAGTACTTC. This gives the protein CASSSGTSGCEQYF.

The chain has TRBV6-5 and TRBJ2-3, with 12 bases aligning to TRBD2. With 2 bases clipped from V and 1 base from J, the junction kept 7 bases outside the gene matches. The CDR3 is made up of 18 amino acids. Per germline, CDR1 MNHEY and CDR2 SVGAGI. The CDR3 DNA reads TGTGCCAGCAGTTACCTAGGACTAGCGGGGCCCCGCACAGATACGCAGTATTTT. Translating it yields CASSYLGLAGPRTDTQYF.

The gene calls are TRBV3-1 and TRBJ1-1; a weak D match, TRBD1 (5 bases). This CDR3 has 15 residues. Deletions cut 0 bases from V and 1 base from J, with 9 bases between. Germline CDR1 and CDR2: LGHDT and YNNKEL (reference sequence). CDR3 sequence (DNA): TGTGCCAGCAGCCAAGATAGGGGCCGGAACACTGAAGCTTTCTTT. Translated: CASSQDRGRNTEAFF.